This T cell receptor beta chain was sequenced for a study of blood T cell repertoires in COVID-19. Study-level background: Acute and convalescent COVID-19 samples came from the United States, Italy and Spain. From T cells, B-cell-depleted T cells, or PBMCs came the material, which was cDNA or gDNA.

Original analysis: Amplifying reference gene primers gave estimates of nucleated cell counts. Only in-frame clones appear in the TCRdb table, and some are missing; sequencing was by immunoSEQ multiplex PCR. V and J calls and clone size come straight from that table; D and trimming were deduced from the DNA. The sample yields some 33,000 clones, approximately 85% seen once. There are 14 residues in the CDR3. With 4 bases clipped from V and 8 bases from J, the junction kept 9 bases outside the gene matches. Per the germline V gene, CDR1 is SGDLS and CDR2 is YYNGEE. The rearrangement uses TRBV9 and TRBJ1-2, with TRBD1 identical over 9 bases. The clonotype was recovered from a man in his fifties or sixties with active COVID-19. Input material: peripheral blood. Written as DNA, the CDR3 is TGTGCCAGCAGCCCGTGGACAGGGGCTAGAGGCTACACCTTC. Amino acids: CASSPWTGARGYTF. Filled out from reference TRBV9 and TRBJ1-2, the complete variable domain reads DSGVTQTPKHLITATGQRVTLRCSPRSGDLSVYWYQQSLDQGLQFLIQYYNGEERAKGNILERFSAQQFPDLHSELNLSSLELGDSALYFCASSPWTGARGYTFGSGTRLTVV.